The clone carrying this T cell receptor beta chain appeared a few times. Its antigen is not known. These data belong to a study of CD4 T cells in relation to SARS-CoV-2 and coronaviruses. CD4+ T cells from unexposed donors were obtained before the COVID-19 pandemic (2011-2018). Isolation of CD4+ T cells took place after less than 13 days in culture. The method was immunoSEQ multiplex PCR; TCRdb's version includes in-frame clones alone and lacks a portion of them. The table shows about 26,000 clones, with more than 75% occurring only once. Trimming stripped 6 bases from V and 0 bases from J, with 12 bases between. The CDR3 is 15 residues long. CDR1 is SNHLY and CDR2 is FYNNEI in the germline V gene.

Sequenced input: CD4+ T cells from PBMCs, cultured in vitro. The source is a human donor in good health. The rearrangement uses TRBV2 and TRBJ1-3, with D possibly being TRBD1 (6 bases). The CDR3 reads CASSRDRSSGNTIYF. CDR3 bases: TGTGCCAGCAGCCGCGACAGGAGCTCTGGAAACACCATATATTTT.